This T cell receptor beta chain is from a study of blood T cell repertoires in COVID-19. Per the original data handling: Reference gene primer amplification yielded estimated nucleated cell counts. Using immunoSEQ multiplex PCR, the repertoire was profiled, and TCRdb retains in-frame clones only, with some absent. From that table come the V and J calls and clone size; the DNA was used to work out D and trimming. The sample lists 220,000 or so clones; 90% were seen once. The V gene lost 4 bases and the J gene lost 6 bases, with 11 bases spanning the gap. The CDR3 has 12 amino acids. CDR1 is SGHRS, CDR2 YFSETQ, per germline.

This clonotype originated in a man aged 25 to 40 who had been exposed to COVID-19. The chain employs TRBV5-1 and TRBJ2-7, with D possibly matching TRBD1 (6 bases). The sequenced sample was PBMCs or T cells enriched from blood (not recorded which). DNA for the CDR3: TGCGCCAGCAGCAGGACGACAGGCGAGCAGTACTTC. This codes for CASSRTTGEQYF.